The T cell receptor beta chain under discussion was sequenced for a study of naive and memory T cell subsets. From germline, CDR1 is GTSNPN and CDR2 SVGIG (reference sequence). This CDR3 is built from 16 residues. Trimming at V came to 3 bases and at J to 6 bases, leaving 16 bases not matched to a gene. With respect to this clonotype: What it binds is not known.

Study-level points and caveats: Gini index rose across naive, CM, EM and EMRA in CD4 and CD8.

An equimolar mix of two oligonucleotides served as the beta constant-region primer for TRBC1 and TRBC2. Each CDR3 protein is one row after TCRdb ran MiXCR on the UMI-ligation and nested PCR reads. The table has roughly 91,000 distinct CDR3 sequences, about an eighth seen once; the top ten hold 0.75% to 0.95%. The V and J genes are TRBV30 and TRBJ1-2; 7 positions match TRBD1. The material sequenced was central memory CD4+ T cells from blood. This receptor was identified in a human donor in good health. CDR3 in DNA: TGTGCCTGGAGCGTTGCCGGGACAGCGGGGTTCCATGGCTACACCTTC. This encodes CAWSVAGTAGFHGYTF. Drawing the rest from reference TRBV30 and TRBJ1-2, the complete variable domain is SQTIHQWPATLVQPVGSPLSLECTVEGTSNPNLYWYRQAAGRGLQLLFYSVGIGQISSEVPQNLSASRPQDRQFILSSKKLLLSDSGFYLCAWSVAGTAGFHGYTFGSGTRLTVV.